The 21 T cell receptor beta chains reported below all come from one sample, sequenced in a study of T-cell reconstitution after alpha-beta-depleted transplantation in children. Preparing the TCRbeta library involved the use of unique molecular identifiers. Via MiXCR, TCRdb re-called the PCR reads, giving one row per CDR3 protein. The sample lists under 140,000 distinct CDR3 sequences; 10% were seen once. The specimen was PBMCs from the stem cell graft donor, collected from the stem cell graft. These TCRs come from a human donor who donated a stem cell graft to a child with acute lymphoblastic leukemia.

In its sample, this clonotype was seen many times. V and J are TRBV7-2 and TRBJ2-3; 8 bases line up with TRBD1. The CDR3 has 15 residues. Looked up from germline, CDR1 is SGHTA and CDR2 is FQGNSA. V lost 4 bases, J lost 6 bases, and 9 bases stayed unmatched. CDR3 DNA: TGTGCCAGCAGCTCCGGACAGGGAAAGTTGGATACGCAGTATTTT. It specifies CASSSGQGKLDTQYF.

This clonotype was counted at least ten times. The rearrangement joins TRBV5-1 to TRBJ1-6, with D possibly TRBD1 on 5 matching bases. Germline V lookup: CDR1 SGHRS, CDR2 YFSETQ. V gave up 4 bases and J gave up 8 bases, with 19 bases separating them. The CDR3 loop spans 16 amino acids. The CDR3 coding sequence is TGCGCCAGCAGCGTATCCGGGGCCGGGCGGGATTCACCCCTCCACTTT. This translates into CASSVSGAGRDSPLHF.

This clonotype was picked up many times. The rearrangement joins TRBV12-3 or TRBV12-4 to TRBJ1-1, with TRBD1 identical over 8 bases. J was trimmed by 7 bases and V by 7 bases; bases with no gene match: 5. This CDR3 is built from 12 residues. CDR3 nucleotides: TGTGCCAGCATAGGACAGGGTAATGAAGCTTTCTTT. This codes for CASIGQGNEAFF.

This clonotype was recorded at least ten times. CDR3 DNA: TGCGCCAGCAGCAGGGGGCCTCCATTGAACACTGAAGCTTTCTTT. Its protein is CASSRGPPLNTEAFF. The chain has TRBV5-1 and TRBJ1-1, with TRBD1 matching 7 bases. With V trimmed by 4 bases and J by 0 bases, 6 bases remained unmatched. The CDR3 loop spans 15 amino acids. Looked up from germline, CDR1 is SGHRS and CDR2 is YFSETQ. Full variable domain (rest looked up from reference TRBV5-1 and TRBJ1-1): KAGVTQTPRYLIKTRGQQVTLSCSPISGHRSVSWYQQTPGQGLQFLFEYFSETQRNKGNFPGRFSGRQFSNSRSEMNVSTLELGDSALYLCASSRGPPLNTEAFFGQGTRLTVV.

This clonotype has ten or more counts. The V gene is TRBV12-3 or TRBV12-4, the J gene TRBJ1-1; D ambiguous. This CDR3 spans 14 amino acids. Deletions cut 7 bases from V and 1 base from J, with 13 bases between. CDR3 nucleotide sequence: TGTGCCAGCACGGACGGAAATAAGAACACTGAAGCTTTCTTT. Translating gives CASTDGNKNTEAFF.

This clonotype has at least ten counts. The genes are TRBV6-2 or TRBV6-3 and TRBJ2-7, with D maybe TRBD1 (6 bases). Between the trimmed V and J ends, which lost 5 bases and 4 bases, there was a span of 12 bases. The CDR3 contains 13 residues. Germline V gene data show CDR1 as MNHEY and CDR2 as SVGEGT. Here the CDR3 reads CASSPNREYEQYF. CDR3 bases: TGTGCCAGCAGTCCGAACAGGGAGTACGAGCAGTACTTC.

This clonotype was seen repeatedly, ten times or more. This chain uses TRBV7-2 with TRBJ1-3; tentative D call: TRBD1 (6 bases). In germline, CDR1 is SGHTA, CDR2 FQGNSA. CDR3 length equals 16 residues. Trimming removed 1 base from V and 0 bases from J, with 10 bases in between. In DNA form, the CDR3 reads TGTGCCAGCAGCTTAGACAGGGACTTCTCTGGAAACACCATATATTTT. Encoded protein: CASSLDRDFSGNTIYF.

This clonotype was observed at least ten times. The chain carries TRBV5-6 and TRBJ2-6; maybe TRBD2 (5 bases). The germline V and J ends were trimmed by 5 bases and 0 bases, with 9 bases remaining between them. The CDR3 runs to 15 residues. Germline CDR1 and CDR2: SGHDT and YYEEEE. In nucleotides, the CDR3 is TGTGCCAGCAGTACCGGGATCTCTGGGGCCAACGTCCTGACTTTC. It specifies CASSTGISGANVLTF.

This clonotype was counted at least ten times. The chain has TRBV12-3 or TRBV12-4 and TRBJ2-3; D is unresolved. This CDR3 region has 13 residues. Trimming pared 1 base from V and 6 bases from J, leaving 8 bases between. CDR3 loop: CASSLVSLDTQYF. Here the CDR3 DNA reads TGTGCCAGCAGTTTAGTTAGTCTGGATACGCAGTATTTT.

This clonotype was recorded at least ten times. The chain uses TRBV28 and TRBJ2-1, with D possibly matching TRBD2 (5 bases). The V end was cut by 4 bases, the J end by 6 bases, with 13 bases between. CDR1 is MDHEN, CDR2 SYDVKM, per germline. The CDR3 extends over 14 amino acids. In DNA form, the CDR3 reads TGTGCCAGCAGTTCCCGGACTCCCCCCAATGAGCAGTTCTTC. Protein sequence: CASSSRTPPNEQFF.

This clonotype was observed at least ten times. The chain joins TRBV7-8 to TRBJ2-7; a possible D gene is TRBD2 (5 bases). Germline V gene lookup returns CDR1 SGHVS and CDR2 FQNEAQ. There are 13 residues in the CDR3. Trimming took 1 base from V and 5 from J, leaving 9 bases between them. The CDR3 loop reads CASSLVWGDEQYF. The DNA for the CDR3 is TGTGCCAGCAGCTTAGTTTGGGGAGACGAGCAGTACTTC.

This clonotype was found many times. CDR3 sequence reads: CAWSPNGGRTDTQYF. For the CDR3, the DNA is TGTGCCTGGAGTCCGAACGGGGGCCGCACAGATACGCAGTATTTT. The chain combines TRBV30 with TRBJ2-3; D is possibly TRBD1 or TRBD2 (6 bases each). The V end was cut by 2 bases, the J end by 1 base, with 13 bases between. In germline, CDR1 is GTSNPN, CDR2 SVGIG (reference sequence). This CDR3 has 15 amino acids.

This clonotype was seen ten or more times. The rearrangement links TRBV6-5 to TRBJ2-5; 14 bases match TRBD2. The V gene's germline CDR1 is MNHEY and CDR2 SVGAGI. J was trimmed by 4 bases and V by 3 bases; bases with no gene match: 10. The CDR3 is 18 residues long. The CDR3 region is CASSYGPGLAGAGETQYF. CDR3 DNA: TGTGCCAGCAGTTATGGGCCGGGACTAGCGGGAGCGGGAGAGACCCAGTACTTC.

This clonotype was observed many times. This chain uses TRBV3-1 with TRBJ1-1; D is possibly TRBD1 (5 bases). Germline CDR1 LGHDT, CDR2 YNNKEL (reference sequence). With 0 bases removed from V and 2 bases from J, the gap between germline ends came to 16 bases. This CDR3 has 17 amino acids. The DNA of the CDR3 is TGTGCCAGCAGCCAAGATCGGGGAGGACATACAAACACTGAAGCTTTCTTT. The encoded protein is CASSQDRGGHTNTEAFF.

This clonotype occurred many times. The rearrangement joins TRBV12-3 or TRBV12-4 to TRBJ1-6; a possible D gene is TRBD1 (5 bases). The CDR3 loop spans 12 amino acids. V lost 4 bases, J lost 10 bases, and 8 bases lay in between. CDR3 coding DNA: TGTGCCAGCAGTTGGGGCAGCTCACCCCTCCACTTT. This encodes CASSWGSSPLHF.

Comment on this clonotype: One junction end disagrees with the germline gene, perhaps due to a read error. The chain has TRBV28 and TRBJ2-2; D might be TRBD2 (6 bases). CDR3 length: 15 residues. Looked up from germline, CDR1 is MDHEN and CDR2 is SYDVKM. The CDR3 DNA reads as TGTGCCAGCAGATCCGGGCCAGGGAGGATCGGGGAGCTGTTTTTC. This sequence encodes CASRSGPGRIGELFF. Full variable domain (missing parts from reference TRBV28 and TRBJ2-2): DVKVTQSSRYLVKRTGEKVFLECVQDMDHENMFWYRQDPGLGLRLIYFSYDVKMKEKGDIPEGYSVSREKKERFSLILESASTNQTSMYLCASRSGPGRIGELFFGEGSRLTVL.

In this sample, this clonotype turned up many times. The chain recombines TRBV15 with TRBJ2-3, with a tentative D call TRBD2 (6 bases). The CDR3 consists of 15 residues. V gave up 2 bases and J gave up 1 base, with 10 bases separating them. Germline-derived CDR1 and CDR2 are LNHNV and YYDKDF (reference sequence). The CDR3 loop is CATSRTSWGTDTQYF. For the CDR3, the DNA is TGTGCCACCAGCAGAACTAGCTGGGGCACAGATACGCAGTATTTT.

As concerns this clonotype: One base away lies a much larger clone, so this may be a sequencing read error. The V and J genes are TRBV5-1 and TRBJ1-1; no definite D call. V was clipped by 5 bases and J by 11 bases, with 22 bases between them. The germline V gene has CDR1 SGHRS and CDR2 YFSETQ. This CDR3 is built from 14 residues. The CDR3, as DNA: TGCGCCAGCAGACTTGGCTCGTGCCTCGAGCGGGCTTTCTTT. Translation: CASRLGSCLERAFF. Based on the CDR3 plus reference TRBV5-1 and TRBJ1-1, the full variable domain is KAGVTQTPRYLIKTRGQQVTLSCSPISGHRSVSWYQQTPGQGLQFLFEYFSETQRNKGNFPGRFSGRQFSNSRSEMNVSTLELGDSALYLCASRLGSCLERAFFGQGTRLTVV.

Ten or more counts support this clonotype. The CDR3 loop reads CSVEGDRGRNEQFF. As DNA, the CDR3 is TGCAGCGTTGAAGGGGACAGGGGGCGTAATGAGCAGTTCTTC. The chain combines TRBV29-1 with TRBJ2-1; 12 bases are shared with TRBD1. This CDR3 has 14 residues. Germline CDR1 is SQVTM and CDR2 is ANQGSEA. Unmatched junction bases numbered 2, after V lost 1 base and J lost 7 bases.

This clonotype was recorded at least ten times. Here the CDR3 reads CASADGTGDPGELFF. As DNA, the CDR3 is TGCGCCAGCGCAGATGGAACAGGGGACCCCGGGGAGCTGTTTTTT. The chain recombines TRBV5-1 with TRBJ2-2; 7 bases are a match to TRBD1. CDR3 size: 15 residues. Germline values: CDR1 SGHRS, CDR2 YFSETQ. V was clipped by 7 bases and J by 6 bases; unmatched bases: 12.

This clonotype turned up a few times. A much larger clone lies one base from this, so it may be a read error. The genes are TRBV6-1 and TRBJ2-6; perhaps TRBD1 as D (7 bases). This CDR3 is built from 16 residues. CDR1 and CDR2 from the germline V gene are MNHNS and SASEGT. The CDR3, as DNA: TGTGCCAGCAGTCTTCCCAGGGGGACTGGGGCCAACGGCCTGACTTTC. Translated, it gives CASSLPRGTGANGLTF.